What follows are 20 T cell receptor beta chains derived from one specimen sequenced in a study of blood T cell repertoires in COVID-19 (TCRdb year 2020). Library generation was performed with the immunoSEQ multiplex PCR assay. In its TCRdb copy, this immuneACCESS table keeps in-frame sequences only and misses some clones. Where compared with another copy, unresolved V genes explain less than half of these, and the others have no known cause. The sample profile shows 250,000 or so clones; approximately 88% of them were found once. The top ten clones comprise under 8% of the sample. Sequencing was performed on peripheral blood. These receptors were collected from a young woman with COVID-19, enrolled during active disease.

In its sample, this clone was seen many times. V gene TRBV7-2 combines with J gene TRBJ2-2; D perhaps matches TRBD2 (6 bases). The length of the CDR3 is 14 residues. Trimming shortened V by 5 bases and J by 6 bases, and 13 bases separated the two germline ends. The germline gives CDR1 SGHTA, CDR2 FQGNSA. CDR3 nucleotides: TGTGCCAGCAGCCAGGGTGGAGGGGCCGGGGAGCTGTTTTTT. Encoded protein: CASSQGGGAGELFF. Using reference TRBV7-2 and TRBJ2-2 for the parts outside the CDR3, the full variable domain is GAGVSQSPSNKVTEKGKDVELRCDPISGHTALYWYRQSLGQGLEFLIYFQGNSAPDKSGLPSDRFSAERTGGSVSTLTIQRTQQEDSAVYLCASSQGGGAGELFFGEGSRLTVL.

This chain connects TRBV5-1 to TRBJ1-1; 7 bases are a match to TRBD1. Germline V gene data show CDR1 as SGHRS and CDR2 as YFSETQ. Trimming at V came to 0 bases and at J to 7 bases, leaving 9 bases not matched to a gene. The CDR3 spans 15 residues. In nucleotides, the CDR3 is TGCGCCAGCAGCTTGGAAAAGGGGGCAAGACATGAAGCTTTCTTT. Its translation: CASSLEKGARHEAFF. Using reference TRBV5-1 and TRBJ1-1 for the parts outside the CDR3, the full variable domain is KAGVTQTPRYLIKTRGQQVTLSCSPISGHRSVSWYQQTPGQGLQFLFEYFSETQRNKGNFPGRFSGRQFSNSRSEMNVSTLELGDSALYLCASSLEKGARHEAFFGQGTRLTVV.

This sequence joins TRBV19 and TRBJ1-4; 9 positions agree with TRBD1. This CDR3 comprises 16 residues. V was pared by 1 base and J by 8 bases, with 8 bases of the junction left unmatched. The V gene's germline CDR1 is LNHDA and CDR2 SQIVND (reference sequence). CDR3 DNA: TGTGCCAGTAGTATAGGAAGGGGACAGGGTAACGAAAAACTGTTTTTT. It is translated as CASSIGRGQGNEKLFF.

Written as DNA, the CDR3 is TGTGCCAGCTCACCAAGGACAGGGATGAACACTGAAGCTTTCTTT. Translation gives CASSPRTGMNTEAFF. The chain is built from TRBV18 and TRBJ1-1, with 8 bases matching TRBD1. Germline loops: CDR1 KGHSH, CDR2 LQKENI. V shed 2 bases, J shed 0 bases, and the junction held 2 bases outside the gene matches. CDR3 length: 15 residues.

This chain uses TRBV25-1 with TRBJ1-2, with 7 bases matching TRBD1. CDR3 length: 15 residues. Germline-derived CDR1 and CDR2 are MGHDK and SYGVNS. V lost 3 bases, J lost 4 bases, and 8 bases stayed unmatched. CDR3 coding DNA: TGTGCCAGCAGTGATCTTTACGGGACAGCCTATGGCTACACCTTC. Translated, it gives CASSDLYGTAYGYTF.

This chain connects TRBV18 to TRBJ2-3; 15 nucleotides match TRBD2. J was trimmed by 5 bases and V by 3 bases; bases with no gene match: 3. The CDR3 contains 16 residues. In germline, CDR1 is KGHSH, CDR2 LQKENI. This CDR3 is CASSPPGLAGGDTQYF. The CDR3 DNA reads TGTGCCAGCTCACCGCCGGGACTAGCGGGGGGAGATACGCAGTATTTT.

For the CDR3, the DNA is TGTGCCAGCAGCCAAGATCGGCAGGGGAATTCACCCCTCCACTTT. Protein sequence: CASSQDRQGNSPLHF. V gene TRBV3-1 (or the pseudogene TRBV3-2) combines with J gene TRBJ1-6; TRBD1 is a possible D gene (6 bases). The CDR3 spans 15 residues. From germline, CDR1 is LGHDT and CDR2 YNNKEL (reference sequence). The V gene lost 0 bases and the J gene lost 7 bases, with 10 bases spanning the gap.

The rearrangement joins TRBV7-9 to TRBJ2-2; perhaps TRBD2 as D (5 bases). The V gene's germline CDR1 is SEHNR and CDR2 FQNEAQ (reference sequence). V lost 6 bases, J lost 2 bases, and 10 bases lay in between. CDR3 size: 14 residues. CDR3 protein: CASRIEGNTGELFF. The CDR3 coding sequence is TGTGCCAGCAGAATAGAGGGAAACACCGGGGAGCTGTTTTTT.

This clone was found a few times. The rearrangement uses TRBV7-2 and TRBJ1-3; D is perhaps TRBD1 (5 bases). Trimming pared 5 bases from V and 2 bases from J, leaving 16 bases between. Germline loops: CDR1 SGHTA, CDR2 FQGNSA. CDR3 length: 16 residues. As DNA, the CDR3 is TGTGCCAGCAGCCCTGCAGGGTATGGTGCTGGAAACACCATATATTTT. As protein: CASSPAGYGAGNTIYF.

The chain employs TRBV28 and TRBJ2-1; tentative D call: TRBD2 (6 bases). The V gene lost 3 bases and the J gene lost 9 bases, with 18 bases spanning the gap. This CDR3 region has 15 residues. The germline gives CDR1 MDHEN, CDR2 SYDVKM. The CDR3 DNA follows: TGTGCCAGCAGTTTCTTGGGGGAGGTGATGGGTGAGCAGTTCTTC. Protein product: CASSFLGEVMGEQFF.

This CDR3 is CASSHRDLNTEAFF. DNA of the CDR3: TGTGCCAGCAGCCACAGGGACCTAAACACTGAAGCTTTCTTT. The rearrangement links TRBV7-9 to TRBJ1-1; possibly TRBD1 for D (6 bases). Trimming left V 5 bases short and J 2 bases short, with 12 bases between. Germline V gives CDR1 SEHNR, CDR2 FQNEAQ (reference sequence). The CDR3 consists of 14 residues.

In this sample, this clone turned up a few times. J is TRBJ1-1 and V is TRBV6-5; D is unresolved. Germline CDR1 reads MNHEY; CDR2 reads SVGAGI. CDR3 length: 14 amino acids. V was clipped by 0 bases and J by 1 base, with 6 bases between them. The CDR3 reads CASSYSWQNTEAFF. The CDR3 bases are TGTGCCAGCAGTTACTCGTGGCAGAACACTGAAGCTTTCTTT.

The J gene is TRBJ2-2, the V gene TRBV2, with 7 bases aligning to TRBD2. V lost 5 bases and J lost 1; bases outside the gene matches: 7. Germline V gives CDR1 SNHLY, CDR2 FYNNEI. This CDR3 has 16 amino acids. The CDR3 coding sequence is TGTGCCAGCAGTCTACTGACTAGCCAGAACACCGGGGAGCTGTTTTTT. As protein: CASSLLTSQNTGELFF.

The chain couples TRBV9 to TRBJ2-7; 7 nucleotides match TRBD1. CDR3 length: 15 amino acids. The germline gives CDR1 SGDLS, CDR2 YYNGEE. J lost 1 base, V lost 2 bases, and 6 bases had no gene match. The CDR3 reads CASSVRTGASYEQYF. CDR3 DNA sequence: TGTGCCAGCAGCGTTAGGACAGGCGCTTCCTACGAGCAGTACTTC.

This clone was found once. Written as DNA, the CDR3 is TGTGCCAGCAGCGCCCGACTAGCGGACAACAATGAGCAGTTCTTC. It yields the protein CASSARLADNNEQFF. This sequence joins TRBV5-4 and TRBJ2-1, with 9 nucleotides matching TRBD2. The CDR3 contains 15 residues. The junction had 7 bases not matched to a gene; V was cut back by 4 bases and J by 5 bases. The V gene's germline CDR1 is SGHNT and CDR2 YYREEE (reference sequence). Together with reference TRBV5-4 and TRBJ2-1, the CDR3 gives the full variable domain: ETGVTQSPTHLIKTRGQQVTLRCSSQSGHNTVSWYQQALGQGPQFIFQYYREEENGRGNFPPRFSGLQFPNYSSELNVNALELDDSALYLCASSARLADNNEQFFGPGTRLTVL.

The V and J genes are TRBV18 and TRBJ2-7; 11 bases map to TRBD2. Germline CDR1 KGHSH, CDR2 LQKENI. V shed 3 bases, J shed 5 bases, and the junction held 9 bases outside the gene matches. This CDR3 region has 16 residues. The CDR3 spells CASSPLASGGTHEQYF. DNA of the CDR3: TGTGCCAGCTCACCCCTGGCTAGCGGGGGGACCCACGAGCAGTACTTC.

The chain has TRBV10-3 and TRBJ1-2, with 10 bases lining up with TRBD1. J was trimmed by 8 bases and V by 2 bases; bases with no gene match: 5. The CDR3 covers 14 residues. In germline, CDR1 is ENHRY, CDR2 SYGVKD. In nucleotides, the CDR3 is TGTGCCATCAGTGAGGGGACAGGGGCCTCGGGCTACACCTTC. Its protein product is CAISEGTGASGYTF.

The CDR3: CASTLGQFYEQYF. The CDR3 coding sequence is TGTGCCAGCACCTTGGGACAGTTCTACGAGCAGTACTTC. The chain combines TRBV6-5 with TRBJ2-7, with TRBD1 matching 7 bases. The CDR3 is made up of 13 amino acids. With V trimmed by 7 bases and J by 3 bases, 6 bases remained unmatched. The germline V gene has CDR1 MNHEY and CDR2 SVGAGI.

This chain uses TRBV2 with TRBJ1-2, with 12 bases that match TRBD1. Germline trimming cut 7 bases from V and 8 bases from J; bases unmatched to any gene: 17. The germline CDR1 and CDR2 sequences are SNHLY and FYNNEI. There are 17 residues in the CDR3. The CDR3 protein is CASTWGQGAATAYGYTF. CDR3 coding DNA: TGTGCCAGCACCTGGGGACAGGGGGCCGCCACCGCATACGGCTACACCTTC.

The chain couples TRBV7-9 to TRBJ1-4, with 9 bases fitting TRBD1. This CDR3 is built from 15 residues. With 5 bases clipped from V and 7 bases from J, the junction kept 8 bases outside the gene matches. Germline CDR1 and CDR2: SEHNR and FQNEAQ (reference sequence). The CDR3 reads CASSPVTGGGEKLFF. CDR3 coding DNA: TGTGCCAGCAGCCCAGTGACAGGGGGAGGTGAAAAACTGTTTTTT.